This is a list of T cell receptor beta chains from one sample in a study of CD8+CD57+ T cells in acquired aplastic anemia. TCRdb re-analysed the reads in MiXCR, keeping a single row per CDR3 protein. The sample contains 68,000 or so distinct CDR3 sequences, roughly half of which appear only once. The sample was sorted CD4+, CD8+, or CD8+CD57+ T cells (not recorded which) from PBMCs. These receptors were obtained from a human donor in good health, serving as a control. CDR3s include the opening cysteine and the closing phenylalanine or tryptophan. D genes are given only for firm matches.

cdr3_aa: CASSPGPRRDTGELFF
d_call: NA
v_call: TRBV4-1
j_call: TRBJ2-2

cdr3_aa: CASTPPGESGELFF
d_call: NA
v_call: TRBV6-1
j_call: TRBJ2-2

cdr3_aa: CASRLGLAGGPGTGELFF
d_call: TRBD2
v_call: TRBV9
j_call: TRBJ2-2

cdr3_aa: CSAAILAEINEQFF
d_call: TRBD2
v_call: TRBV20-1
j_call: TRBJ2-1

cdr3_aa: CASSVGGPGALYEQYF
d_call: NA
v_call: TRBV19
j_call: TRBJ2-7

cdr3_aa: CSARDLPGRTSTDTQYF
d_call: NA
v_call: TRBV20-1
j_call: TRBJ2-3

cdr3_aa: CASSLDRNSYTF
d_call: NA
v_call: TRBV5-1
j_call: TRBJ1-2

cdr3_aa: CSASQGRGYTF
d_call: NA
v_call: TRBV20-1
j_call: TRBJ1-2

cdr3_aa: CASSLASADTHNEQFF
d_call: NA
v_call: TRBV11-1
j_call: TRBJ2-1

cdr3_aa: CASSLEGRYSNQPQHF
d_call: NA
v_call: TRBV7-3
j_call: TRBJ1-5

cdr3_aa: CASSLRQGLTGANVLTF
d_call: TRBD1
v_call: TRBV7-2
j_call: TRBJ2-6

cdr3_aa: CASSIGQGYGYTF
d_call: NA
v_call: TRBV19
j_call: TRBJ1-2

cdr3_aa: CASSLQLNYGYTF
d_call: NA
v_call: TRBV19
j_call: TRBJ1-2

cdr3_aa: CASSVTGSSYNSPLHF
d_call: NA
v_call: TRBV11-2
j_call: TRBJ1-6

cdr3_aa: CASSRGAGMYEQYF
d_call: NA
v_call: TRBV19
j_call: TRBJ2-7

cdr3_aa: CASSLNGGFGSGELFF
d_call: NA
v_call: TRBV7-3
j_call: TRBJ2-2

cdr3_aa: CASSQGSPDGYTF
d_call: NA
v_call: TRBV7-9
j_call: TRBJ1-2

cdr3_aa: CASSVGGGSDTGELFF
d_call: TRBD2
v_call: TRBV9
j_call: TRBJ2-2

cdr3_aa: CASSRVLGEGYTF
d_call: NA
v_call: TRBV4-2
j_call: TRBJ1-2

cdr3_aa: CASSLVETSTDTQYF
d_call: NA
v_call: TRBV7-9
j_call: TRBJ2-3

cdr3_aa: CASSLGQETQYF
d_call: NA
v_call: TRBV7-9
j_call: TRBJ2-5

cdr3_aa: CASKGDRFFTEAFF
d_call: TRBD1
v_call: TRBV19
j_call: TRBJ1-1

cdr3_aa: CASSSPTTYEQYF
d_call: NA
v_call: TRBV7-9
j_call: TRBJ2-7

cdr3_aa: CASSSRTSGAYEQYF
d_call: TRBD2
v_call: TRBV7-9
j_call: TRBJ2-7

cdr3_aa: CASSLGGVYNEQFF
d_call: NA
v_call: TRBV11-1
j_call: TRBJ2-1

cdr3_aa: CASSYSWGNTEAFF
d_call: NA
v_call: TRBV19
j_call: TRBJ1-1

cdr3_aa: CASSYTGTGELFF
d_call: NA
v_call: TRBV6-5
j_call: TRBJ2-2

cdr3_aa: CASSEGVWGFDNEQYF
d_call: NA
v_call: TRBV2
j_call: TRBJ2-7

cdr3_aa: CASSSNINEKLFF
d_call: NA
v_call: TRBV11-2
j_call: TRBJ1-4

cdr3_aa: CASSLTGTQPQHF
d_call: TRBD1
v_call: TRBV7-8
j_call: TRBJ1-5

cdr3_aa: CASSYGGGMAEAFF
d_call: TRBD1
v_call: TRBV7-9
j_call: TRBJ1-1